These 11 T cell receptor beta chains were sequenced from one sample in a study of blood T cell repertoires in COVID-19. Using immunoSEQ multiplex PCR, the repertoire was profiled, and TCRdb retains in-frame clones only, with some absent. The sample includes 170,000 or so clones, approximately 90% seen only once; the top ten take about 0.95%. The sample taken for sequencing was peripheral blood. The receptors shown here come from a woman under 30 who had recovered from COVID-19.

The rearrangement uses TRBV6-5 and TRBJ1-2, with a tentative D call TRBD1 (5 bases). CDR3 length equals 15 residues. Deletions cut 0 bases from V and 8 bases from J, with 16 bases between. Germline CDR1 MNHEY, CDR2 SVGAGI. The CDR3 DNA reads as TGTGCCAGCAGTTACTCGAGGGTGGGGGGAATGGGCTACACCTTC. Translated, it gives CASSYSRVGGMGYTF.

The CDR3 sequence: CASLAGLTDTQYF. The CDR3 coding sequence is TGTGCCAGCCTCGCAGGGCTCACAGATACGCAGTATTTT. This chain uses TRBV12-3 or TRBV12-4 with TRBJ2-3, with TRBD1 as a possible D gene (5 bases). Trimming pared 8 bases from V and 2 bases from J, leaving 11 bases between. CDR3 length equals 13 residues.

This chain links TRBV4-3 with TRBJ1-1, with 8 bases aligning to TRBD1. The CDR3 runs to 15 residues. V shed 2 bases and J 3 bases; nucleotides not matched to a gene: 5. Germline assignment: CDR1 LGHNA and CDR2 YSLEER. The CDR3 protein is CASSQTRGPDTEAFF. As DNA, the CDR3 is TGCGCCAGCAGCCAAACCAGGGGGCCGGACACTGAAGCTTTCTTT.

The chain employs TRBV6-1 and TRBJ1-1, with 8 bases lining up with TRBD1. J lost 3 bases, V lost 2 bases, and 5 bases had no gene match. Germline V gene lookup returns CDR1 MNHNS and CDR2 SASEGT. The CDR3 sequence is 15 residues long. CDR3 residues: CASSESDRVYTEAFF. The CDR3, as DNA: TGTGCCAGCAGTGAATCGGACAGGGTTTACACTGAAGCTTTCTTT.

This clone was observed a single time. The chain recombines TRBV24-1 with TRBJ1-5; the D gene is possibly TRBD1 (6 bases). The CDR3 extends over 16 amino acids. V lost 3 bases and J lost 0, with 11 bases in between. The germline CDR1 and CDR2 sequences are KGHDR and SFDVKD. As DNA, the CDR3 is TGTGCCACCAGTGATACTTGGACAGATAGCAATCAGCCCCAGCATTTT. It encodes CATSDTWTDSNQPQHF.

The chain employs TRBV12-5 and TRBJ2-3; no firm D call. Germline V CDR1 and CDR2: LGHNT, FRNRAP. V shed 2 bases and J shed 2 bases, with 8 bases lying between them. This CDR3 region has 14 residues. This chain's CDR3 is CASGLSRYTDTQYF. CDR3 nucleotide sequence: TGTGCTAGTGGTTTGTCCAGATACACAGATACGCAGTATTTT.

The rearrangement joins TRBV19 to TRBJ2-5; no clear D. This CDR3 has 11 residues. The ends were cut back, 9 bases at V and 3 bases at J, with 8 bases in the middle. In germline, CDR1 is LNHDA, CDR2 SQIVND (reference sequence). The CDR3 here is CASKIEETQYF. CDR3 nucleotides: TGTGCCAGCAAGATAGAAGAGACCCAGTACTTC.

The gene calls are TRBV5-4 and TRBJ1-4; 9 bases fit TRBD1. The J segment lost 3 bases and the V segment lost 4 bases, leaving 4 bases of the junction unmatched. The CDR3 length is 15 residues. CDR1 and CDR2 (germline): SGHNT, YYREEE (reference sequence). CDR3 DNA: TGTGCCAGCAGCACGGACAGGGGCTCTAATGAAAAACTGTTTTTT. Translated: CASSTDRGSNEKLFF.

The V and J genes are TRBV6-1 and TRBJ2-3; maybe TRBD1 (5 bases). V lost 0 bases to trimming and J lost 2 bases, with 15 bases between them. Germline loops: CDR1 MNHNS, CDR2 SASEGT. This CDR3 region has 17 residues. CDR3 nucleotide sequence: TGTGCCAGCAGTGAAGCCACAACAGGAGCCATCACAGATACGCAGTATTTT. Translated, it gives CASSEATTGAITDTQYF.

The genes are TRBV2 and TRBJ1-3; 9 bases fit TRBD1. CDR1 and CDR2 (germline): SNHLY, FYNNEI. Trimming took 8 bases from V and 4 from J; bases not matched to a gene: 3. CDR3 length equals 13 residues. The CDR3 here is CASYRGQGNTIYF. The CDR3 DNA is TGTGCCAGCTACAGGGGGCAAGGAAACACCATATATTTT. The full variable domain, in which reference TRBV2 and TRBJ1-3 provide the parts outside the CDR3, is EPEVTQTPSHQVTQMGQEVILRCVPISNHLYFYWYRQILGQKVEFLVSFYNNEISEKSEIFDDQFSVERPDGSNFTLKIRSTKLEDSAMYFCASYRGQGNTIYFGEGSWLTVV.

This clone was found a few times. The V call is TRBV27, the J call TRBJ1-2; a possible D gene is TRBD1 (5 bases). The CDR3 has 13 amino acids. V lost 5 bases and J lost 2, with 9 bases in between. The germline V gene has CDR1 MNHEY and CDR2 SMNVEV (reference sequence). The CDR3: CASSKRQNYGYTF. CDR3 bases: TGTGCCAGCAGTAAGCGACAGAACTATGGCTACACCTTC.